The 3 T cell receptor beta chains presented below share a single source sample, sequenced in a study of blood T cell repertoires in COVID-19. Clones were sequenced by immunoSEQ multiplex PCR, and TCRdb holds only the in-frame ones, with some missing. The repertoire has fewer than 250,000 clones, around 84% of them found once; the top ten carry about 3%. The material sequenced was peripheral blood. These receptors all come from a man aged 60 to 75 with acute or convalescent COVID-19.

For the CDR3, the DNA is TGTGCCAGTACCGCGACAGCAGCTACTAATGAAAAACTGTTTTTT. This encodes CASTATAATNEKLFF. This chain connects TRBV19 to TRBJ1-4, with TRBD1 as a possible D gene (5 bases). The CDR3 contains 15 residues. V was pared by 7 bases and J by 2 bases, with 14 bases between. From germline, CDR1 is LNHDA and CDR2 SQIVND (reference sequence).

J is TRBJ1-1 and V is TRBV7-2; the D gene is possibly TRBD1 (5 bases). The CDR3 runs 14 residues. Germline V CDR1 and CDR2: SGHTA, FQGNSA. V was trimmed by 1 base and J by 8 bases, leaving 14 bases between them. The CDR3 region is CASSLVGREAEAFF. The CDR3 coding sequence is TGTGCCAGCAGCTTAGTCGGCAGGGAGGCGGAAGCTTTCTTT.

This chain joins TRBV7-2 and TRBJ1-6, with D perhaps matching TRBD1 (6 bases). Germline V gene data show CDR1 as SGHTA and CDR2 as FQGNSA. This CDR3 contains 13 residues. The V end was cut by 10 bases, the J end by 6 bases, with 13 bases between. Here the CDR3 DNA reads TGTGCCACCAAACGAGGGGGTAATTCACCCCTCCACTTT. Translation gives CATKRGGNSPLHF.